A single sample is the source of the 25 T cell receptor beta chains below, sequenced in a study of blood T cells in healthy people across ages. For the second PCR, which ran for about 7 to 11 cycles, a sample-barcoded 5' primer and a J-beta primer mix were used. MiXCR, applied by TCRdb to the 5' RACE reads, yields one record per CDR3 protein. The data contain some 1,500,000 distinct CDR3 sequences, approximately 42% of them singletons. Sequencing was done on a sample of blood. Receptor source: a woman between 18 and 30 years old in good health.

To note about this clonotype: An end of the junction differs from the germline gene, which may be a read error. This rearrangement joins TRBV5-1 to TRBJ1-6, with no clear D. CDR1 SGHRS and CDR2 YFSETQ come from the germline V gene. CDR3 size: 14 residues. The CDR3 DNA is TGCGCCAGCAGCTTGAACGGCGCCAATTCACCCCCCCACTTT. Translating gives CASSLNGANSPPHF.

This clonotype was seen only a few times. This chain links TRBV12-3 or TRBV12-4 with TRBJ2-7; D unclear. V dropped 5 bases and J dropped 2 bases, with 19 bases sitting between them. CDR3 length: 16 amino acids. CDR3 sequence (DNA): TGTGCCAGCAGTCAATCCAGCCTAACGAATACCTACGAGCAGTACTTC. Translating gives CASSQSSLTNTYEQYF.

The gene calls are TRBV5-6 and TRBJ1-2, with D hard to call. V shed 4 bases and J shed 3 bases, with 16 bases lying between them. The CDR3 is made up of 15 amino acids. Per germline, CDR1 SGHDT and CDR2 YYEEEE. CDR3 sequence: CASSPKPGIDYGYTF. The CDR3 coding sequence is TGTGCCAGCAGCCCGAAACCCGGGATCGACTATGGCTACACCTTC. Based on the CDR3 plus reference TRBV5-6 and TRBJ1-2, the full variable domain is DAGVTQSPTHLIKTRGQQVTLRCSPKSGHDTVSWYQQALGQGPQFIFQYYEEEERQRGNFPDRFSGHQFPNYSSELNVNALLLGDSALYLCASSPKPGIDYGYTFGSGTRLTVV.

The V call is TRBV11-2, the J call TRBJ2-3; D is perhaps TRBD1 (5 bases). Germline values: CDR1 SGHAT, CDR2 FQNNGV. This CDR3 region has 15 residues. Trimming removed 5 bases from V and 1 base from J, with 13 bases in between. The CDR3 sequence is CASSLQAWGTDTQYF. CDR3 in DNA: TGTGCCAGCAGCCTACAGGCATGGGGCACAGATACGCAGTATTTT.

The chain uses TRBV28 and TRBJ2-3; D remains ambiguous. Trimming removed 6 bases from V and 0 bases from J, with 13 bases in between. This CDR3 region has 15 residues. Germline-derived CDR1 and CDR2 are MDHEN and SYDVKM. The CDR3 spells CASRFGLTSTDTQYF. The CDR3 DNA is TGTGCCAGCAGATTCGGGTTGACTAGCACAGATACGCAGTATTTT.

V usage is TRBV29-1 and J usage is TRBJ1-1, with D tentatively TRBD1 (6 bases). The germline V gene has CDR1 SQVTM and CDR2 ANQGSEA. This CDR3 has 13 amino acids. V was trimmed by 3 bases and J by 4 bases, leaving 12 bases between them. DNA for the CDR3: TGCAGCGTTGAGTTTGGGGGCGGCACTGAAGCTTTCTTT. Translating gives CSVEFGGGTEAFF.

The chain links TRBV12-3 or TRBV12-4 to TRBJ1-2; D remains ambiguous. V was clipped by 8 bases and J by 4 bases, with 11 bases between them. This CDR3 region has 12 residues. The CDR3 region has the DNA TGTGCCAGCGCCCCGGGCTCCTATGGCTACACCTTC. This translates into CASAPGSYGYTF.

This clonotype was seen a few times. This chain connects TRBV20-1 to TRBJ2-4; D gene ambiguous. CDR1 DFQATT and CDR2 SNEGSKA come from the germline V gene (reference sequence). Between the trimmed V and J ends, which lost 6 bases and 0 bases, there was a span of 9 bases. The CDR3 contains 13 residues. The CDR3 DNA follows: TGCAGTGCGCTTGTAGTAGCCAAAAACATTCAGTACTTC. As protein: CSALVVAKNIQYF.

The V gene is TRBV7-8, the J gene TRBJ1-5; the D is unclear. With 2 bases removed from V and 0 bases from J, the gap between germline ends came to 11 bases. CDR1 SGHVS and CDR2 FQNEAQ come from the germline V gene. The CDR3 contains 16 residues. For the CDR3, the DNA is TGTGCCAGCAGCTTAACAGAAATAAATAGCAATCAGCCCCAGCATTTT. Amino acid sequence: CASSLTEINSNQPQHF.

V usage is TRBV2 and J usage is TRBJ2-7, with unresolved D. The CDR3 loop spans 13 amino acids. In germline, CDR1 is SNHLY, CDR2 FYNNEI. V was cut by 7 bases and J by 2 bases, with 12 bases left in between. The CDR3 reads CASTAEAPYEQYF. CDR3 DNA: TGTGCCAGCACAGCCGAGGCCCCCTACGAGCAGTACTTC.

The chain employs TRBV20-1 and TRBJ2-2; D is possibly TRBD2 (7 bases). The CDR3 runs 15 residues. Trimming cost V 6 bases and J 1 base, with 15 bases left between them. Germline CDR1 and CDR2: DFQATT and SNEGSKA (reference sequence). CDR3 nucleotide sequence: TGCAGTGCCCCCAGGGGAGGGGGGAACACCGGGGAGCTGTTTTTT. Translated: CSAPRGGGNTGELFF.

Only a few counts were recorded for this clonotype. This sequence joins TRBV6-5 and TRBJ1-1; TRBD1 matches 8 bases. Germline CDR1 reads MNHEY; CDR2 reads SVGAGI. V lost 5 bases, J lost 4 bases, and 9 bases stayed unmatched. The CDR3 has 15 residues. The CDR3 sequence: CASSPNRGSATEAFF. The CDR3 bases are TGTGCCAGCAGTCCCAACAGGGGGTCCGCCACTGAAGCTTTCTTT.

The V gene is TRBV6-1, the J gene TRBJ1-5; 7 nucleotides line up with TRBD1. The CDR3 consists of 15 residues. Germline-derived CDR1 and CDR2 are MNHNS and SASEGT. After removal of 4 bases from V and 4 bases from J, the junction contained 7 bases not matched to a gene. CDR3 coding DNA: TGTGCCAGCAGTGCCCAGGGACAGATGAATCAGCCCCAGCATTTT. Residues: CASSAQGQMNQPQHF.

The genes are TRBV7-9 and TRBJ1-2; D ambiguous. Trimming took 3 bases from V and 7 from J, leaving 15 bases between them. Germline V lookup: CDR1 SEHNR, CDR2 FQNEAQ (reference sequence). The CDR3 totals 14 residues. CDR3: CASSFAAEARGYTF. CDR3 bases: TGTGCCAGCAGCTTCGCGGCAGAGGCGCGTGGCTACACCTTC.

CDR3 sequence: CASSLGGSGAILTDTQYF. Written as DNA, the CDR3 is TGTGCCAGCAGCTTGGGAGGTTCTGGGGCGATCCTCACAGATACGCAGTATTTT. The chain is built from TRBV5-4 and TRBJ2-3, with D perhaps TRBD1 (5 bases). Germline assignment: CDR1 SGHNT and CDR2 YYREEE (reference sequence). The V end lost 0 bases, the J end lost 2 bases, and 19 bases lay between the germline ends. This CDR3 is 18 amino acids long.

The V and J genes are TRBV7-9 and TRBJ2-5, with D maybe TRBD2 (7 bases). The CDR3 contains 15 residues. Trimming cost V 2 bases and J 4 bases, with 14 bases left between them. From germline, CDR1 is SEHNR and CDR2 FQNEAQ (reference sequence). The CDR3 here is CASSLQFGGRETQYF. The DNA of the CDR3 is TGTGCCAGCAGCTTACAGTTCGGGGGGCGAGAGACCCAGTACTTC.

CDR3 protein: CATSRSQDSSYEQYF. The CDR3 nucleotides are TGTGCCACCAGCAGATCGCAGGACAGCTCCTACGAGCAGTACTTC. This chain joins TRBV15 and TRBJ2-7; TRBD1 is a possible D gene (6 bases). Germline CDR1 LNHNV, CDR2 YYDKDF (reference sequence). The CDR3 spans 15 residues. Trimming took off 2 bases at V and 0 bases at J, with 11 bases between the two ends.

This clonotype was picked up a small number of times. The chain links TRBV20-1 to TRBJ2-3, with 12 bases that match TRBD2. This CDR3 spans 15 amino acids. CDR1 is DFQATT, CDR2 SNEGSKA, per germline (reference sequence). The trim removed 6 bases at V and 1 base at J, leaving 5 bases unmatched. The DNA of the CDR3 is TGCAGTGCCACACTAGCGGGGGGCGGCACAGATACGCAGTATTTT. It yields the protein CSATLAGGGTDTQYF.

The chain couples TRBV7-9 to TRBJ1-2; D is perhaps TRBD1 (5 bases). V lost 5 bases, J lost 9 bases, and 13 bases lay in between. This CDR3 region has 12 residues. Germline lookup yields CDR1 SEHNR and CDR2 FQNEAQ (reference sequence). CDR3 nucleotides: TGTGCCAGCAGCCCCGGGGGGTGGAGCTACACCTTC. Its translation: CASSPGGWSYTF. The full variable domain, in which reference TRBV7-9 and TRBJ1-2 provide the parts outside the CDR3, is DTGVSQNPRHKITKRGQNVTFRCDPISEHNRLYWYRQTLGQGPEFLTYFQNEAQLEKSRLLSDRFSAERPKGSFSTLEIQRTEQGDSAMYLCASSPGGWSYTFGSGTRLTVV.

This clonotype has only a few counts. The rearrangement joins TRBV6-6 to TRBJ2-1; D perhaps matches TRBD1 (5 bases). CDR3 size: 16 residues. Germline V lookup: CDR1 MNHNY, CDR2 SVGAGI (reference sequence). Trimming removed 4 bases at V and 4 bases at J, with 17 bases between. The CDR3 spells CASSFRDLGVYNEQFF. CDR3 coding DNA: TGTGCCAGCAGTTTCAGGGATTTAGGGGTATACAATGAGCAGTTCTTC.

This clonotype was seen a handful of times. This chain links TRBV10-3 with TRBJ2-5; a weak D match, TRBD1 (6 bases). The CDR3 has 13 residues. Germline CDR1 ENHRY, CDR2 SYGVKD. The V gene lost 6 bases and the J gene lost 11 bases, with 19 bases spanning the gap. CDR3 in DNA: TGTGCCATCAGACTGACAGGCTCAAGGGAGCAGTACTTC. Translation gives CAIRLTGSREQYF.

V usage is TRBV11-2 and J usage is TRBJ2-1, with TRBD2 identical over 11 bases. The J call may be incorrect, as the DNA end agrees better with TRBJ2-7. This CDR3 has 15 amino acids. CDR1 is SGHAT, CDR2 FQNNGV, per germline. CDR3 loop: CASSLASGGYNEQYF. CDR3 bases: TGTGCCAGCAGCTTGGCTAGCGGGGGGTACAATGAGCAGTACTTC.

As DNA, the CDR3 is TGCGCCAGCAGGAGGGCTCATGATGAAAAACTGTTTTTT. Translating gives CASRRAHDEKLFF. This chain joins TRBV5-1 and TRBJ1-4; no clear D gene. This CDR3 comprises 13 residues. The germline V and J ends were trimmed by 5 bases and 6 bases, with 11 bases remaining between them. The germline gives CDR1 SGHRS, CDR2 YFSETQ.

The chain carries TRBV3-1 and TRBJ1-1, with D unresolved. Germline assignment: CDR1 LGHDT and CDR2 YNNKEL (reference sequence). The V end lost 3 bases, the J end lost 2 bases, and 13 bases lay between the germline ends. The CDR3 loop spans 15 amino acids. CDR3 region: CASSHGGGINTEAFF. The CDR3 nucleotides are TGTGCCAGCAGCCATGGTGGCGGGATAAACACTGAAGCTTTCTTT.

The chain links TRBV20-1 to TRBJ1-2; tentative D call: TRBD1 (6 bases). The CDR3 covers 13 residues. Germline CDR1 is DFQATT and CDR2 is SNEGSKA (reference sequence). The CDR3 spells CSARDIWNYGYTF. The CDR3 bases are TGCAGCGCCCGGGACATATGGAACTATGGCTACACCTTC.